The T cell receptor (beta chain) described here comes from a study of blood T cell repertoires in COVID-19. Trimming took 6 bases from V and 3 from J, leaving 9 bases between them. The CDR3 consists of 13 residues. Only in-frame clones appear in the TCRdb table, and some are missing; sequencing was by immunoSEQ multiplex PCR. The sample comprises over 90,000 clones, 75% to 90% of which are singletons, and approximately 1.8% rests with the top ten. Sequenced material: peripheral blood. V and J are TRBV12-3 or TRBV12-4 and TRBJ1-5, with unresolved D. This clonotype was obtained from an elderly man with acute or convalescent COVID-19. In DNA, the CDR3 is TGTGCCAGCAGGCTCACAGCCAATCAGCCCCAGCATTTT. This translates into CASRLTANQPQHF.